The rows below give T cell receptor beta chains drawn from one sample of a study of Graves' ophthalmopathy and Graves' hyperthyroidism. TCRdb re-called the multiplex PCR reads with MiXCR, one entry per CDR3 protein. The repertoire holds some 150,000 distinct CDR3 sequences, roughly two fifths seen once, with approximately 9% in the top ten. The material sequenced was peripheral blood. The origin of the receptors is a man aged 25-45 years with Graves' ophthalmopathy. CDR3s leave out the opening cysteine and the closing phenylalanine or tryptophan.

length: 9
V: TRBV12-3/TRBV12-4
CDR3: ASSPYYEQY

length: 12
V: TRBV6-2/TRBV6-3
CDR3: ASRLAGHTGELF

length: 10
V: TRBV29-1
CDR3: SVALSSYEQY

length: 10
V: TRBV6-2/TRBV6-3
CDR3: ASTTPLFGYT

length: 13
V: TRBV18
CDR3: ASSPGDRGNSPLH

length: 13
V: TRBV6-1
CDR3: ASSEPFQSSYGYT

length: 11
V: TRBV7-2
CDR3: ASSQDFTGELF

length: 10
V: TRBV6-5
CDR3: ATRSGEETQY

length: 14
V: TRBV30
CDR3: AWSGPGTGLRHEQY

length: 15
V: TRBV11-3
CDR3: ASSLALAGVPAYIQY

length: 10
V: TRBV12-3/TRBV12-4
CDR3: ASSWRLWEAF

length: 11
V: TRBV6-4
CDR3: ASSHFGTYEQY

length: 9
V: TRBV6-5
CDR3: ASRTLNEQY

length: 13
V: TRBV6-5
CDR3: ASRYTGRENTEAF

length: 11
V: TRBV4-1
CDR3: ASSQIASGEQY

length: 12
V: TRBV6-5
CDR3: ASIRTELSYEQY

length: 11
V: TRBV29-1
CDR3: STKAGGRETQY

length: 10
V: TRBV6-2/TRBV6-3
CDR3: ASSRTIHEQY

length: 11
V: TRBV12-3/TRBV12-4
CDR3: ASRRQGDYGYT

length: 13
V: TRBV12-3/TRBV12-4
CDR3: ASSLSTGGSYGYT

length: 11
V: TRBV9
CDR3: ASSVAGNSPLH

length: 13
V: TRBV27
CDR3: ASSLSPWGNTEAF

length: 13
V: TRBV6-2/TRBV6-3
CDR3: ASSYSRMETPGYT

length: 11
V: TRBV28
CDR3: ASSFQSGKPQH

length: 12
V: TRBV28
CDR3: ASLDRATTYEQY

length: 12
V: TRBV12-3/TRBV12-4
CDR3: ASSWQGGTGELF

length: 13
V: TRBV6-4
CDR3: ASSDTNSGANVLT

length: 9
V: TRBV6-1
CDR3: ASSGGAEAF